The clone carrying this T cell receptor beta chain was picked up a small number of times. What it binds is unknown. This record belongs to a study of blood T cells in healthy people across ages. For the second PCR, which ran for about 7 to 11 cycles, a sample-barcoded 5' primer and a J-beta primer mix were used. A template-switch adaptor containing 12 random nucleotides labeled each cDNA molecule. TCRdb re-derived calls from the 5' RACE reads in MiXCR, one entry per CDR3 protein. The data hold about 830,000 distinct CDR3 sequences, with over 45% observed a single time. Study-level results: More naive CD4+ cells and higher diversity were found in long-lived than in aged donors.

This sequence originates from a man younger than 40 in good health. The sample was blood.

The CDR3 is CASSNTPGELFF. Written as DNA, the CDR3 is TGTGCCAGCAGCAATACACCGGGGGAGCTGTTTTTT. V usage is TRBV6-2 or TRBV6-3 and J usage is TRBJ2-2; D ambiguous. Trimming left V 6 bases short and J 8 bases short, with 10 bases between. The CDR3 loop spans 12 amino acids. Germline CDR1 and CDR2: MNHEY and SVGEGT.